Shown below are 22 T cell receptor beta chains from a single sample sequenced in a study of Graves' ophthalmopathy and Graves' hyperthyroidism (dated by TCRdb to the late 2010s). Sequenced on an Illumina HiSeq 2000. For repertoire sequencing, TCR beta CDR3 regions were amplified from RNA transcripts. The first round of RT-PCR was done with HTBI primers and the Qiagen OneStep RT-PCR kit, and was followed by a second round of multiplex PCR, then size selection and purification. The raw public data were reprocessed by TCRdb itself: fastp quality trimming at Q25, MiXCR clonotype calling, in-frame beta chains only. CDR3 protein sequences are deduplicated, and each keeps its most common genes and DNA. Counted in this sample were almost 750,000 distinct CDR3 sequences; roughly 40% of them appeared once. 40% to 45% of the sample rests with the top ten. Sequencing input: peripheral blood. Source of these receptors: an adult man with Graves' ophthalmopathy.

The chain recombines TRBV20-1 with TRBJ1-1; a weak D match, TRBD1 (6 bases). V shed 1 base and J shed 7 bases, with 10 bases lying between them. This CDR3 has 12 amino acids. The germline CDR1 and CDR2 sequences are DFQATT and SNEGSKA (reference sequence). DNA of the CDR3: TGCAGTGCTAGAGTGGGGGGCCGTGAAGCTTTCTTT. Its protein is CSARVGGREAFF.

This clonotype was counted a few times. The chain is built from TRBV10-3 and TRBJ1-3; a possible D gene is TRBD1 (6 bases). V was cut by 10 bases and J by 3 bases, with 16 bases left in between. This CDR3 is 14 amino acids long. Germline loops: CDR1 ENHRY, CDR2 SYGVKD. CDR3 nucleotide sequence: TGTGCCACCGGGGGGCCGCAAAGTGGAAACACCATATATTTT. This sequence encodes CATGGPQSGNTIYF.

Comments on this clonotype: A single base separates this from a much larger clone, so it may be a read error. The genes are TRBV7-2 and TRBJ2-5; D possibly corresponds to TRBD1 (6 bases). This CDR3 spans 14 amino acids. The V end was cut by 5 bases, the J end by 2 bases, with 12 bases between. Germline V gene data show CDR1 as SGHTA and CDR2 as FQGNSA. CDR3 DNA sequence: TGTGCCAGCAGCCTTGGGACATTACAAGAGACCCAGTACTTC. Protein: CASSLGTLQETQYF.

This clonotype was seen repeatedly, ten times or more. The chain uses TRBV29-1 and TRBJ2-7, with TRBD1 identical over 9 bases. J lost 4 bases, V lost 6 bases, and 7 bases had no gene match. CDR1 and CDR2 (germline): SQVTM, ANQGSEA. The CDR3 covers 13 residues. The CDR3 nucleotides read TGCAGCGTCCGGACAGGGGCGGGTTACGAGCAGTACTTC. Its translation: CSVRTGAGYEQYF.

The V and J genes are TRBV29-1 and TRBJ2-6, with TRBD1 matching over 10 bases. The CDR3 spans 16 residues. The V segment lost 8 bases and the J segment 4 bases; nucleotides outside the gene matches: 11. Germline V gene lookup returns CDR1 SQVTM and CDR2 ANQGSEA. Here the CDR3 reads CSHDRGQETGANVLTF. CDR3 bases: TGCAGCCATGACAGGGGGCAAGAGACCGGGGCCAACGTCCTGACTTTC. Full variable domain (missing parts from reference TRBV29-1 and TRBJ2-6): SAVISQKPSRDICQRGTSLTIQCQVDSQVTMMFWYRQQPGQSLTLIATANQGSEATYESGFVIDKFPISRPNLTFSTLTVSNMSPEDSSIYLCSHDRGQETGANVLTFGAGSRLTVL.

At least ten counts were recorded for this clonotype. The chain carries TRBV7-9 and TRBJ2-7; D might be TRBD1 (6 bases). Trimming removed 7 bases at V and 7 bases at J, with 17 bases between. This CDR3 is built from 13 residues. Germline V gives CDR1 SEHNR, CDR2 FQNEAQ (reference sequence). For the CDR3, the DNA is TGTGCCAGCAACCCTTCAGGGGACGTGGAGCAGTACTTC. Encoded protein: CASNPSGDVEQYF.

Ten or more counts support this clonotype. This rearrangement joins TRBV7-2 to TRBJ2-7; D uncertain. This CDR3 region has 13 residues. Trimming stripped 2 bases from V and 2 bases from J, with 7 bases between. The germline V gene has CDR1 SGHTA and CDR2 FQGNSA. The CDR3 DNA follows: TGTGCCAGCAGCTTAACTCCGACCTACGAGCAGTACTTC. This codes for CASSLTPTYEQYF.

This clonotype was detected ten times or more. This sequence joins TRBV14 and TRBJ1-1; D is perhaps TRBD1 (6 bases). The CDR3 has 15 residues. The V end lost 4 bases, the J end lost 3 bases, and 15 bases lay between the germline ends. Germline assignment: CDR1 SGHDN and CDR2 FVKESK. The CDR3: CASSRQTGSHTEAFF. For the CDR3, the DNA is TGTGCCAGCAGCCGGCAGACAGGTTCGCACACTGAAGCTTTCTTT.

V is TRBV15 and J is TRBJ1-2; D remains ambiguous. The length of the CDR3 is 13 residues. Germline V lookup: CDR1 LNHNV, CDR2 YYDKDF (reference sequence). V was cut by 3 bases and J by 4 bases, with 9 bases left in between. The DNA of the CDR3 is TGTGCCACCAGCAGGGCGGGTCGCTATGGCTACACCTTC. Translated, it gives CATSRAGRYGYTF.

The chain recombines TRBV15 with TRBJ1-3; TRBD1 matches at 11 bases. The V gene end was trimmed by 4 bases and the J gene end by 2 bases; junction bases not matched to a gene: 4. The CDR3 extends over 16 amino acids. Looked up from germline, CDR1 is LNHNV and CDR2 is YYDKDF (reference sequence). The DNA for the CDR3 is TGTGCCACCAGCACCGGGACAGGGGGGGCTGGAAACACCATATATTTT. Translated, it gives CATSTGTGGAGNTIYF.

The rearrangement joins TRBV19 to TRBJ1-5; D may be TRBD1 (6 bases). CDR3 length: 13 residues. V was pared by 7 bases and J by 6 bases, with 13 bases between. From germline, CDR1 is LNHDA and CDR2 SQIVND (reference sequence). The CDR3 DNA is TGTGCCAGTACCCTGAACAGGGCTCAGCCCCAGCATTTT. Its protein product is CASTLNRAQPQHF.

The V call is TRBV7-2, the J call TRBJ1-2, with TRBD1 as a possible D gene (6 bases). CDR3 size: 13 residues. Trimming pared 3 bases from V and 7 bases from J, leaving 12 bases between. CDR1 and CDR2 (germline): SGHTA, FQGNSA. This CDR3 is CASSFWGASGYTF. The CDR3 region has the DNA TGTGCCAGCAGCTTTTGGGGGGCGTCTGGCTACACCTTC.

This clonotype has a single count. This chain joins TRBV20-1 and TRBJ2-2; weak D call: TRBD1 (5 bases). The CDR3 runs 15 residues. Per the germline V gene, CDR1 is DFQATT and CDR2 is SNEGSKA (reference sequence). V was clipped by 5 bases and J by 1 base, with 14 bases between them. The CDR3 reads CSAHAGKRNTGELFF. The CDR3 DNA reads TGCAGTGCTCACGCAGGGAAGCGGAACACCGGGGAGCTGTTTTTT.

CDR3 residues: CSARLAGPAEAQYF. CDR3 DNA sequence: TGCAGTGCTAGATTGGCGGGCCCCGCCGAGGCGCAGTATTTT. The chain carries TRBV20-1 and TRBJ2-5; perhaps TRBD2 as D (5 bases). The assigned J gene may be wrong: the sequence end matches TRBJ2-3 better. CDR3 length equals 14 residues. Germline V gene sequence: CDR1 DFQATT, CDR2 SNEGSKA (reference sequence).

This clonotype appeared a few times. CDR3 DNA sequence: TGTGCCAGCTCACCAATAACAGGAAGCGAGCAGTACTTC. Its protein product is CASSPITGSEQYF. The rearrangement joins TRBV18 to TRBJ2-7; the D gene is possibly TRBD1 (5 bases). CDR3 length: 13 amino acids. Trimming stripped 2 bases from V and 6 bases from J, with 11 bases between. Germline CDR1 and CDR2: KGHSH and LQKENI.

This clonotype was observed a few times. This sequence joins TRBV29-1 and TRBJ2-3, with unresolved D. Trimming left V 4 bases short and J 5 bases short, with 7 bases between. The CDR3 extends over 11 amino acids. Looked up from germline, CDR1 is SQVTM and CDR2 is ANQGSEA. Here the CDR3 DNA reads TGCAGCGTTGGCCCAGGAGATACGCAGTATTTT. Translating it yields CSVGPGDTQYF.

Points on this clonotype: The final CDR3 position lacks the conserved phenylalanine or tryptophan, pointing to a likely read error. It is unclear where the CDR3 begins or ends on the DNA, so no DNA is shown, and the CDR3 is as TCRdb lists it. This chain uses TRBV7-3 with TRBJ2-7; the D call TRBD2 from the table was never checked on the DNA. Germline CDR1 SGHTA, CDR2 FQGTGA. The CDR3 comprises 9 residues, both ends counted. The CDR3 sequence: CASSLGIAG.

This clonotype was observed a handful of times. The chain combines TRBV5-4 with TRBJ1-2; the match to TRBD1 covers 7 bases. CDR1 and CDR2 from the germline V gene are SGHNT and YYREEE (reference sequence). This CDR3 comprises 13 residues. J was trimmed by 7 bases and V by 2 bases; bases with no gene match: 5. CDR3 region: CASSFPQGTGYTF. CDR3 nucleotides: TGTGCCAGCAGCTTCCCACAGGGGACTGGCTACACCTTC.

Written as DNA, the CDR3 is TGTGCCAGCAGCCAAGATCGACAGGGGAGGACCCAGTACTTC. Protein product: CASSQDRQGRTQYF. The chain combines TRBV7-9 with TRBJ2-5, with 8 bases fitting TRBD1. V dropped 5 bases and J dropped 7; count of bases not matched to a gene: 9. Germline lookup yields CDR1 SEHNR and CDR2 FQNEAQ (reference sequence). The CDR3 consists of 14 residues.

J is TRBJ1-1 and V is TRBV11-2; a possible D gene is TRBD1 (6 bases). CDR3 length: 16 amino acids. Germline V CDR1 and CDR2: SGHAT, FQNNGV. Trimming removed 0 bases from V and 7 bases from J, with 18 bases in between. This CDR3 is CASSLDPRQEGVEAFF. CDR3 DNA sequence: TGTGCCAGCAGCTTAGATCCCCGACAGGAGGGGGTTGAAGCTTTCTTT.

Notes on this clonotype: A single base separates this from a much larger clone, so it may be a read error. The J gene is TRBJ1-4, the V gene TRBV2; possible D gene TRBD1, 6 bases. V gave up 7 bases and J gave up 5 bases, with 20 bases separating them. Germline-derived CDR1 and CDR2 are SNHLY and FYNNEI. The CDR3 extends over 16 amino acids. The CDR3 protein is CASTRDGGHSNEKLFF. CDR3 in DNA: TGTGCCAGCACCAGGGACGGGGGCCACTCCAATGAAAAACTGTTTTTT.

This clonotype was detected ten times or more. This chain uses TRBV9 with TRBJ1-1; 11 bases fit TRBD1. The V and J ends lost 4 bases and 4 bases, in that order; junction bases with no gene match: 6. The CDR3 sequence is 15 residues long. The germline CDR1 and CDR2 sequences are SGDLS and YYNGEE. The CDR3 DNA follows: TGTGCCAGCAGCTCCCACGGGACAGGGGGCACTGAAGCTTTCTTT. This codes for CASSSHGTGGTEAFF.